Presented here are 28 T cell receptor beta chains from one specimen sequenced in a study of shared clonotypes between healthy human individuals. The protocol was immunoSEQ multiplex PCR, while the TCRdb copy is restricted to in-frame clones and leaves out a portion. The sample consists of 2 million to 2.5 million clones, roughly 95% of them appearing once. The sequencing sample was made of naive CD4+ T cells sorted from blood. Subset defined: CD45RA+ positively selected. Receptors originate from a man between 18 and 35 years old in good health.

The chain links TRBV6-1 to TRBJ2-7; D call uncertain. Trimming removed 2 bases from V and 3 bases from J, with 14 bases in between. CDR1 is MNHNS, CDR2 SASEGT, per germline. The CDR3 spans 15 residues. The DNA of the CDR3 is TGTGCCAGCAGTGAAAGAGGCGGATACTACTACGAGCAGTACTTC. This translates into CASSERGGYYYEQYF.

The chain uses TRBV18 and TRBJ1-5; no clear D gene. The CDR3 has 13 residues. CDR1 is KGHSH, CDR2 LQKENI, per germline. Trimming took 4 bases from V and 0 from J, leaving 4 bases between them. The CDR3 coding sequence is TGTGCCAGCTCACAGGTTAGCAATCAGCCCCAGCATTTT. It specifies CASSQVSNQPQHF.

This chain connects TRBV5-1 to TRBJ2-5; 8 nucleotides line up with TRBD1. CDR1 and CDR2 (germline): SGHRS, YFSETQ. Trimming took 4 bases from V and 1 from J; bases not matched to a gene: 3. The CDR3 contains 14 residues. The CDR3, as DNA: TGCGCCAGCAGCCCGGGACAGGTCCAAGAGACCCAGTACTTC. Translation gives CASSPGQVQETQYF.

Regarding this clone: The same CDR3 also results from other DNA sequences found in this sample. V and J are TRBV5-1 and TRBJ2-3, with 7 bases that match TRBD1. This CDR3 region has 15 residues. The V and J ends lost 4 bases and 1 base, in that order; junction bases with no gene match: 6. Germline V lookup: CDR1 SGHRS, CDR2 YFSETQ. In DNA form, the CDR3 reads TGCGCCAGCAGCCCTACAGGGGTCCGCACAGATACGCAGTATTTT. The encoded protein is CASSPTGVRTDTQYF. The complete variable domain, with remaining parts taken from reference TRBV5-1 and TRBJ2-3, reads KAGVTQTPRYLIKTRGQQVTLSCSPISGHRSVSWYQQTPGQGLQFLFEYFSETQRNKGNFPGRFSGRQFSNSRSEMNVSTLELGDSALYLCASSPTGVRTDTQYFGPGTRLTVL.

The chain joins TRBV2 to TRBJ2-7; D gene ambiguous. Germline V lookup: CDR1 SNHLY, CDR2 FYNNEI. The CDR3 totals 14 residues. V was trimmed by 2 bases and J by 5 bases, leaving 13 bases between them. This chain's CDR3 is CASSEFSVGDEQYF. CDR3 coding DNA: TGTGCCAGCAGTGAATTTTCGGTAGGTGACGAGCAGTACTTC.

Comment on this clone: The sample contains more than one DNA sequence encoding this CDR3. The genes are TRBV2 and TRBJ2-5; D gene uncertain. Germline-derived CDR1 and CDR2 are SNHLY and FYNNEI. Trimming shortened V by 8 bases and J by 3 bases, and 7 bases separated the two germline ends. This CDR3 is built from 11 residues. Here the CDR3 DNA reads TGTGCCAGCCGCACCAAAGAGACCCAGTACTTC. This sequence encodes CASRTKETQYF. The entire variable domain, with the rest obtained from reference TRBV2 and TRBJ2-5, is as follows: EPEVTQTPSHQVTQMGQEVILRCVPISNHLYFYWYRQILGQKVEFLVSFYNNEISEKSEIFDDQFSVERPDGSNFTLKIRSTKLEDSAMYFCASRTKETQYFGPGTRLLVL.

V usage is TRBV19 and J usage is TRBJ1-4, with D perhaps TRBD1 (6 bases). In germline, CDR1 is LNHDA, CDR2 SQIVND (reference sequence). The CDR3 extends over 14 amino acids. V was trimmed by 6 bases and J by 3 bases, leaving 11 bases between them. DNA of the CDR3: TGTGCCAGTAGGACCCAGGGGTCTAATGAAAAACTGTTTTTT. It is translated as CASRTQGSNEKLFF.

Comments on this clone: The same CDR3 arises from other DNA sequences in this sample as well. The chain has TRBV7-3 and TRBJ2-2; a weak D match, TRBD1 (6 bases). The CDR3 runs 14 residues. Germline CDR1 and CDR2: SGHTA and FQGTGA. V lost 2 bases, J lost 4 bases, and 8 bases lay in between. CDR3 sequence reads: CASSLGQPTGELFF. For the CDR3, the DNA is TGTGCCAGCAGCTTAGGACAGCCCACCGGGGAGCTGTTTTTT.

Regarding this clone: Different DNA sequences within this sample yield the same CDR3. V is TRBV6-5 and J is TRBJ2-7; D might be TRBD1 (8 bases). Germline V gene lookup returns CDR1 MNHEY and CDR2 SVGAGI. The V end was cut by 2 bases, the J end by 1 base, with 12 bases between. This CDR3 is built from 15 residues. The CDR3, as DNA: TGTGCCAGCAGTTACGGACAGGGAGGGTCCTACGAGCAGTACTTC. Its protein product is CASSYGQGGSYEQYF.

The chain recombines TRBV27 with TRBJ1-4, with D possibly TRBD1 on 6 matching bases. This CDR3 spans 13 amino acids. Trimming left V 4 bases short and J 7 bases short, with 10 bases between. CDR1 is MNHEY and CDR2 is SMNVEV in the germline V gene (reference sequence). The DNA of the CDR3 is TGTGCCAGCAGTTACAGGGTTGGTGAAAAACTGTTTTTT. It codes for CASSYRVGEKLFF.

CDR3 DNA: TGTGCCAGCTTACCAGGGACAGGATTTAACTATGGCTACACCTTC. Translated: CASLPGTGFNYGYTF. The chain has TRBV25-1 and TRBJ1-2; 8 bases line up with TRBD1. The CDR3 is 15 amino acids. V lost 8 bases, J lost 1 base, and 9 bases stayed unmatched. The germline V gene has CDR1 MGHDK and CDR2 SYGVNS.

V is TRBV7-2 and J is TRBJ2-1; TRBD1 matches at 7 bases. The germline V gene has CDR1 SGHTA and CDR2 FQGNSA. This CDR3 comprises 14 residues. After removal of 6 bases from V and 4 bases from J, the junction contained 6 bases not matched to a gene. The CDR3 DNA reads as TGTGCCAGCAGTAGGACAGGACTTTACAATGAGCAGTTCTTC. Amino acids: CASSRTGLYNEQFF.

The gene calls are TRBV29-1 and TRBJ1-1, with TRBD1 identical over 9 bases. Germline CDR1 SQVTM, CDR2 ANQGSEA. V lost 6 bases to trimming and J lost 4 bases; unmatched junction nucleotides: 3. The CDR3 sequence is 12 residues long. The CDR3 spells CSVMTGGTEAFF. The CDR3 bases are TGCAGCGTAATGACAGGGGGCACTGAAGCTTTCTTT.

This chain uses TRBV21-1 with TRBJ2-7; the table's D gene call, TRBD1, was not cross checked with the DNA. TRBV21-1 is classified as a pseudogene. The CDR3 consists of 14 residues. CDR3 sequence reads: CASSKVQDAYEQYF. The CDR3 bases are TGTGCCAGCAGCAAAGTACAGGACGCCTACGAGCAGTACTTC.

This clone was detected once. Other DNA sequences in this sample translate to the same CDR3. The chain carries TRBV7-2 and TRBJ1-1, with 7 bases aligning to TRBD1. The CDR3 runs to 13 residues. V dropped 6 bases and J dropped 1; count of bases not matched to a gene: 2. Per germline, CDR1 SGHTA and CDR2 FQGNSA. The CDR3: CASSRDRNTEAFF. The CDR3 coding sequence is TGTGCCAGCAGTCGGGACAGGAACACTGAAGCTTTCTTT.

The chain carries TRBV28 and TRBJ1-2; D ambiguous. Germline loops: CDR1 MDHEN, CDR2 SYDVKM. This CDR3 has 12 amino acids. The V and J ends lost 5 bases and 6 bases respectively, with 10 bases between them. The CDR3: CASSPAKNGYTF. CDR3 sequence (DNA): TGTGCCAGCAGTCCCGCGAAGAATGGCTACACCTTC.

The chain is built from TRBV7-8 and TRBJ1-4; perhaps TRBD1 as D (6 bases). V was cut by 4 bases and J by 7 bases, with 16 bases left in between. Germline lookup yields CDR1 SGHVS and CDR2 FQNEAQ. The CDR3 consists of 15 residues. CDR3: CASSSNRDIREKLFF. CDR3 DNA: TGTGCCAGCAGCTCCAACAGGGACATACGTGAAAAACTGTTTTTT.

V usage is TRBV6-1 and J usage is TRBJ1-1; D is unresolved. The germline V and J ends were trimmed by 3 bases and 0 bases, with 8 bases remaining between them. The germline V gene has CDR1 MNHNS and CDR2 SASEGT. The CDR3 covers 14 residues. CDR3 DNA: TGTGCCAGCAGTGATCGGGTCCTGAACACTGAAGCTTTCTTT. Translation: CASSDRVLNTEAFF.

The chain combines TRBV5-1 with TRBJ1-3; possibly TRBD1 for D (6 bases). Trimming cost V 5 bases and J 0 bases, with 15 bases left between them. The CDR3 consists of 16 residues. Germline V gene sequence: CDR1 SGHRS, CDR2 YFSETQ. CDR3: CASSEGGPSSGNTIYF. CDR3 coding DNA: TGCGCCAGCAGTGAGGGGGGGCCGAGCTCTGGAAACACCATATATTTT.

The chain carries TRBV19 and TRBJ2-7; D is possibly TRBD1 (6 bases). There are 15 residues in the CDR3. Trimming pared 6 bases from V and 1 base from J, leaving 16 bases between. Germline CDR1 and CDR2: LNHDA and SQIVND (reference sequence). The CDR3 loop is CASRGQGLGSYEQYF. In DNA form, the CDR3 reads TGTGCCAGTAGGGGGCAGGGGCTTGGATCCTACGAGCAGTACTTC.

J is TRBJ2-5 and V is TRBV11-2; D ambiguous. The CDR3 is 13 amino acids. Trimming left V 0 bases short and J 5 bases short, with 7 bases between. Looked up from germline, CDR1 is SGHAT and CDR2 is FQNNGV. The CDR3 is CASSLDRMETQYF. The CDR3, as DNA: TGTGCCAGCAGCTTAGACAGGATGGAGACCCAGTACTTC.

The CDR3 here is CASSVRASGVGETQYF. CDR3 DNA sequence: TGTGCCAGCAGCGTAAGGGCTAGCGGGGTTGGAGAGACCCAGTACTTC. The V call is TRBV9, the J call TRBJ2-5; 9 bases are a match to TRBD2. V dropped 1 base and J dropped 4; count of bases not matched to a gene: 8. Germline V gene data show CDR1 as SGDLS and CDR2 as YYNGEE. This CDR3 region has 16 residues.

The chain has TRBV7-8 and TRBJ2-1, with a possible D match to TRBD2 (6 bases). The CDR3 is made up of 15 amino acids. Germline V gene sequence: CDR1 SGHVS, CDR2 FQNEAQ. V was clipped by 1 base and J by 5 bases, with 12 bases between them. In DNA, the CDR3 is TGTGCCAGCAGCTTAGACGGGAGACAAAACAATGAGCAGTTCTTC. Translated: CASSLDGRQNNEQFF.

The chain has TRBV29-1 and TRBJ2-7; the match to TRBD1 covers 7 bases. Germline values: CDR1 SQVTM, CDR2 ANQGSEA. CDR3 length: 12 amino acids. The V segment lost 7 bases and the J segment 2 bases; nucleotides outside the gene matches: 5. CDR3 DNA: TGCAGCGCGGCTACAGGGGCCTACGAGCAGTACTTC. Protein sequence: CSAATGAYEQYF.

V gene TRBV7-8 combines with J gene TRBJ2-3; D uncertain. Germline V gene lookup returns CDR1 SGHVS and CDR2 FQNEAQ. The length of the CDR3 is 13 residues. V lost 10 bases and J 6 bases, leaving 17 bases between the germline ends. CDR3 amino acids: CATAKGNSDTQYF. CDR3 nucleotides: TGTGCCACCGCGAAAGGAAATTCGGATACGCAGTATTTT.

The chain has TRBV21-1 and TRBJ2-2; the table's D gene call, TRBD2, was not cross checked with the DNA. TRBV21-1 is tagged as a pseudogene. CDR3 size: 15 residues. This chain's CDR3 is CASSTGTSRTGELFF. The CDR3 coding sequence is TGTGCCAGCAGTACCGGGACTAGTCGCACCGGGGAGCTGTTTTTT.

The rearrangement links TRBV19 to TRBJ2-2; 7 bases are shared with TRBD1. Looked up from germline, CDR1 is LNHDA and CDR2 is SQIVND (reference sequence). The CDR3 extends over 14 amino acids. The junction had 5 bases not matched to a gene; V was cut back by 6 bases and J by 4 bases. The chain's CDR3 is CASRKSGGTGELFF. CDR3 bases: TGTGCCAGTAGAAAGTCAGGGGGCACCGGGGAGCTGTTTTTT.

The rearrangement uses TRBV6-6 and TRBJ1-4, with TRBD1 matching over 9 bases. Germline V CDR1 and CDR2: MNHNY, SVGAGI (reference sequence). The CDR3 runs to 13 residues. V trimming: 6 bases; J trimming: 8 bases; junction bases outside the gene matches: 4. The CDR3 DNA reads as TGTGCCAGCAGCGATGGGACAGGGGAAAAACTGTTTTTT. Protein product: CASSDGTGEKLFF.